This entry concerns a single TCR beta chain. Random hexamers were used to reverse transcribe roughly 0.5 to 1 ug of RNA. One entry per CDR3 protein, called by TCRdb with MiXCR from the immunoSEQ multiplex PCR reads. The table records more than 200,000 distinct CDR3 sequences, around 93% of them present only once. These data belong to a study of CD8 T cells in Susac syndrome. This CDR3 spans 14 amino acids. Trimming left V 7 bases short and J 1 base short, with 12 bases between. Germline CDR1 MNHEY, CDR2 SVGEGT. The sample taken for sequencing was CD4+ T cells from PBMCs. The chain has TRBV6-2 or TRBV6-3 and TRBJ2-3; no definite D call. The sequence was obtained from a human donor with multiple sclerosis. The chain's CDR3 is CASKASPGTDTQYF. The CDR3 DNA is TGTGCCAGCAAAGCCAGTCCTGGCACAGATACGCAGTATTTT.